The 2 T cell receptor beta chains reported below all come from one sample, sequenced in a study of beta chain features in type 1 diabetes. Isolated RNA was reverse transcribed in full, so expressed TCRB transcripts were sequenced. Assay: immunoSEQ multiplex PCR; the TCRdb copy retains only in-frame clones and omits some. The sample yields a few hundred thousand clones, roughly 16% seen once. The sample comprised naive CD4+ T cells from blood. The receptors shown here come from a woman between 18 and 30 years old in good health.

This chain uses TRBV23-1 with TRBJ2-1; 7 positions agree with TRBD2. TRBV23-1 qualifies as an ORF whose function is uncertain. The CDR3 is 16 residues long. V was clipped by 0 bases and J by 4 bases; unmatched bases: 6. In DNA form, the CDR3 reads TGCGCCAGCAGTCAATCGGTCGAGCGGGATTACAATGAGCAGTTCTTC. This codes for CASSQSVERDYNEQFF.

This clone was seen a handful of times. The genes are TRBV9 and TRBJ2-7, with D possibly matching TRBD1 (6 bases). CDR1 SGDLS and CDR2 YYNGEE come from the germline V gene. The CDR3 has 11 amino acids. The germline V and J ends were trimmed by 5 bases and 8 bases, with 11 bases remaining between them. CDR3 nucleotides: TGTGCCAGCAGAGACACAGGGCAGCAGTACTTC. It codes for CASRDTGQQYF.